This T cell receptor beta chain was recorded in a study of shared clonotypes between healthy human individuals. In the study overall: The people who gave samples were two women and three men aged 18 to 49.

This CDR3 contains 16 residues. V trimming: 2 bases; J trimming: 6 bases; junction bases outside the gene matches: 11. Germline CDR1 and CDR2: KGHSH and LQKENI. The repertoire was sequenced with immunoSEQ multiplex PCR; TCRdb's copy has only in-frame clones and lacks some. Found here are a few million clones, approximately 93% of them singletons; the top ten hold 0.3% to 0.4%. Healthy HIV-negative adults with no recent acute infections or vaccinations were recruited as donors. Investigators divided CD4+ cells into CD45RA+ naive and CD45RA-negative memory subsets. Sequencing was done on a sample of naive CD4+ T cells from PBMCs. The subset denotes: CD45RA+ positively selected. V usage is TRBV18 and J usage is TRBJ2-3; TRBD1 matches at 7 bases. The clonotype originates from a man younger than 35 in good health. Some clones in this sample may be carry-over from other donors' samples. CDR3 DNA sequence: TGTGCCAGCTCACCAACCAACAGGGGTAGGACGGATACGCAGTATTTT. Translated: CASSPTNRGRTDTQYF.